The clone carrying this T cell receptor beta chain appeared a few times. Its target is not known. The sample is drawn from a study of Ad26.COV2.S vaccination and SARS-CoV-2 variants. Losses at the gene ends were 0 bases for V and 5 bases for J; bases not matched to a gene: 4. Germline V CDR1 and CDR2: PRHDT, FYEKMQ (reference sequence). The length of the CDR3 is 15 residues. Study-level findings and limits: TCR breadth and depth analyses may have underestimated total T cell responses.

The method was immunoSEQ multiplex PCR; TCRdb's version includes in-frame clones alone and lacks a portion of them. Of about 480,000 clones in the sample, roughly 85% are singletons; the top ten hold 9.5% to 15%. The treatment: around 19 received Ad26.COV2.S at low or high dose, single or two shots; a few received placebo; per-sample allocation not given. Material that was analyzed had been drawn on day 63 after the first vaccine or placebo injection. Adults aged 18-55 years in Boston included the donor. The V call is TRBV13, the J call TRBJ2-1; the match to TRBD1 covers 7 bases. This material consisted of peripheral blood, taken in a trial of Ad26.COV2.S vaccine versus placebo. This TCR came from a person between 18 and 65 years old who received the Ad26.COV2.S COVID-19 vaccine or a placebo. CDR3 loop: CASSLGPRGHNEQFF. CDR3 DNA sequence: TGTGCCAGCAGCTTAGGCCCAAGGGGGCACAATGAGCAGTTCTTC.